This T cell receptor (beta chain) was retrieved from a study of blood T cells in healthy people across ages (dated by TCRdb to about 2015). With respect to the entire study: Template switching captured roughly one uniquely barcoded TCR beta cDNA molecule per two T cells in model experiments. The study measured age-related changes in TCR beta repertoire diversity using deep sequencing normalized with unique cDNA molecular identifiers. For two donors (one aged 18 to 29 and one aged 80 or older), the study analyzed two additional independent replicas of 1 million unique cDNA reads from the same blood draw. Donors of different ages were randomly distributed across sequencing lanes to avoid experimental bias. Donors were grouped into four age groups: young (average roughly 17 years), middle-aged (around 39), aged (around 60) and long-lived (around 82).

The roughly 42 donors, aged about 6 to 95 years, were systemically healthy Caucasian individuals from Russia. Each donor gave about 9.8 milliliters of peripheral blood, drawn into EDTA-treated Vacutainer tubes. Ficoll-Paque density-gradient centrifugation was used to isolate PBMCs, with at least 6 million obtained per sample. Total RNA, at least 6 micrograms per sample, was extracted from PBMCs with Trizol reagent. For every donor, an aliquot of PBMCs went through flow cytometry to measure the percentages of naive CD45RAhigh/CD27high T cells. The protocol used for the library was 5' RACE. Sequencing was performed on an Illumina HiSeq 2500. A second PCR of roughly 6 to 12 cycles was run with a J-beta primer mix and a sample-barcoded 5' primer. Each TCR beta cDNA molecule received a unique molecular identifier from a template-switch 5' adaptor carrying 12 random nucleotides. At least 2.5 million CDR3-containing paired-end reads were obtained from each sample. The Mint cDNA synthesis kit, primed by a TRBC-specific oligonucleotide, was used to synthesize first-strand cDNA from all RNA. Following uracil-DNA glycosylase treatment, all cDNA underwent a first 18-cycle PCR with the universal primers M1SS and BC2_uni_R. Per the source publication's procedure: For normalization, 1 million high-quality reads, each with a distinct molecular identifier, were randomly selected from each sample. Instead of being binned into consensus sequences, reads with shared molecular identifiers were discarded. MiTCR, set to a Q25 quality threshold and the strictest error-elimination algorithm, was used for CDR3 identification, clonotype clustering and error correction. A nonparametric unseen species model using Euler transformation provided a lower-bound estimate of total TCR beta diversity. The public reads were reprocessed in TCRdb via fastp at Q25 and MiXCR, keeping in-frame beta chains. Rows matching on CDR3 protein sequence are summarized as one entry with the most common DNA and genes. The V and J calls shown here were made by TCRdb, not taken from the authors' results. The sample includes some 550,000 distinct CDR3 sequences, with 40% to 55% observed a single time. The ten largest clones take up roughly 24% of the sample.

V lost 4 bases and J lost 6 bases, and the count of bases not matched to a germline gene is 13. CDR1 and CDR2, per the germline V gene, are SGHNT and YENEEA. The CDR3 covers 16 residues, taking in both the cysteine and the phenylalanine. The sequence is cut down to CDR3 DNA, 48 bases in frame from base 1. The paper's findings and limits, for the study overall: Because the CMV infection status of the donors was unknown, age-related changes in expanded clonotypes may potentially have been confounded. Conclusive comparison of naive and antigen-experienced compartments was prevented by the profiling of bulk unsorted PBMCs. Observed TCR beta diversity correlated strongly with the percentage of naive T cells measured by flow cytometry. Compared with the aged group, more naive CD4+ T cells, fewer expanded clones and increased TCR diversity were shown by the long-lived group, suggesting age selection. As age increased, observed TCR beta diversity per million T cells dropped in a roughly linear way, and a significant reduction was already evident by age roughly 36. Estimates of total diversity based on one million sequenced T cells were regarded as lower bounds and as underestimates.

A word on this clonotype: Its antigen remains undetermined. It has no much larger one-base neighbor in the sample; base qualities were not kept.

The sequence links TRBV11-3 to TRBJ2-3; 7 junctional bases match TRBD2. The clonotype was recovered from a man aged 80 or over in good health. Material for sequencing was blood. The DNA is TGTGCCAGCAGCTCTGGGGGGGGTCTGCAAGGGGATACGCAGTATTTT. Its translation is CASSSGGGLQGDTQYF.